This record concerns one T cell receptor beta chain sequence. The antigen remains unidentified. Germline-derived CDR1 and CDR2 are DFQATT and SNEGSKA (reference sequence). CDR3 length: 14 amino acids. Trimming stripped 3 bases from V and 5 bases from J, with 13 bases between. TCRdb called the 5' RACE reads again in MiXCR, with one record for every CDR3 protein. This table holds around 530,000 distinct CDR3 sequences, 20% to 25% found once. This entry belongs to a study of T-cell memory formation after mild COVID-19. Across the study: Clusters were largely donor specific.

General study findings and limits: For contracting clones, CD4+ ones sat mainly in CM and EM, CD8+ in EMRA.

The clonotype comes from an adult woman who had mild COVID-19 (a few samples of this study predate the infection). Cell type and time point are not known. The specimen sequenced was PBMCs or a T cell subset sorted from them (not recorded which). The chain uses TRBV20-1 and TRBJ2-2; the D call may be TRBD1 or TRBD2 (5 bases each). The CDR3 loop reads CSARARGGTGELFF. CDR3 nucleotides: TGCAGTGCTAGGGCCCGTGGGGGTACCGGGGAGCTGTTTTTT.